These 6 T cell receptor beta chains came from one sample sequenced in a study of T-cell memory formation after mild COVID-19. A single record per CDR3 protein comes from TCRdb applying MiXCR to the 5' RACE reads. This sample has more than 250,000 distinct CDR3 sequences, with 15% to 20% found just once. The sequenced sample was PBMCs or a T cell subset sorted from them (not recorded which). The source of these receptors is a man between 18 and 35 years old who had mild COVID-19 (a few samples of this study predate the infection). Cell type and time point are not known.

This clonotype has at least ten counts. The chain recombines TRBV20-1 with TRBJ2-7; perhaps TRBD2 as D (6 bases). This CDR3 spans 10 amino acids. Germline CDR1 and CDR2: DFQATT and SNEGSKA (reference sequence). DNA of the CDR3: TGCAGCGCGGGGTCCTACGAGCAGTACTTC. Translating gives CSAGSYEQYF.

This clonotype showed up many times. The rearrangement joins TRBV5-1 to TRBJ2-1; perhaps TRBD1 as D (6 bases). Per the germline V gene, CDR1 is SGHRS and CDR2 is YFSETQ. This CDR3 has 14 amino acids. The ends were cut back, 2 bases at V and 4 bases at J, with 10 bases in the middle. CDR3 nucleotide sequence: TGCGCCAGCAGCTTTGGGACAAGATACAATGAGCAGTTCTTC. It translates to CASSFGTRYNEQFF.

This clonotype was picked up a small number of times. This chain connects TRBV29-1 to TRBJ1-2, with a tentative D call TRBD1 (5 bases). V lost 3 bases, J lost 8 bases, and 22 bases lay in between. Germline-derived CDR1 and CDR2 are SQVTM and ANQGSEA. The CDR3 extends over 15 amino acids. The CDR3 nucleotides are TGCAGCGTTGATCCATCCACCGGGACGGAAACCGGCTACACCTTC. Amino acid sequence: CSVDPSTGTETGYTF.

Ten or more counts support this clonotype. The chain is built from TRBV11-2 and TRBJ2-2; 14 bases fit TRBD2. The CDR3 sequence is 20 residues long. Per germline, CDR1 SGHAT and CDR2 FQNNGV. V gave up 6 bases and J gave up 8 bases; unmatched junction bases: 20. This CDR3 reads CASSSNRLAGGPGLSGELFF. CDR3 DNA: TGTGCCAGCAGTTCAAATCGACTAGCGGGGGGGCCTGGGCTGTCTGGGGAGCTGTTTTTT.

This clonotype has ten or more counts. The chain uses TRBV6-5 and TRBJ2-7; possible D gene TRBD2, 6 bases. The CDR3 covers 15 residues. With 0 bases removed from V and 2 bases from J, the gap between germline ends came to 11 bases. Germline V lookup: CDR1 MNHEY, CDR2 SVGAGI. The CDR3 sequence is CASSYSNSGAYEQYF. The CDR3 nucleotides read TGTGCCAGCAGTTACTCGAATTCGGGAGCCTACGAGCAGTACTTC.

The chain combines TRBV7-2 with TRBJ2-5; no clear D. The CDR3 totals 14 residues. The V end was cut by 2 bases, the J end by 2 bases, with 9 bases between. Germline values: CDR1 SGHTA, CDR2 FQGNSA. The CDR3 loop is CASSLHWGQETQYF. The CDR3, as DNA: TGTGCCAGCAGCTTACACTGGGGACAAGAGACCCAGTACTTC. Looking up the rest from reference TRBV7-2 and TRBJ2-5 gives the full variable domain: GAGVSQSPSNKVTEKGKDVELRCDPISGHTALYWYRQSLGQGLEFLIYFQGNSAPDKSGLPSDRFSAERTGGSVSTLTIQRTQQEDSAVYLCASSLHWGQETQYFGPGTRLLVL.